Below are 9 T cell receptor beta chains sequenced from a single sample in a study of spatial heterogeneity in lung cancer. Findings and limits, study-wide: Tumor mutation count correlated with how many alpha and beta TCRs expanded intratumorally.

TCRdb analysed the 5' RACE reads with MiXCR anew, one entry per CDR3 protein. The sample consists of about 17,000 distinct CDR3 sequences, 6.2% of them appearing once. For these TCRs, the target antigens are not known. Time point here: sample taken at primary tumor resection. The sample in question was lung tumor tissue, obtained at surgery. These receptors all come from a male donor with early-stage non-small cell lung cancer.

This clonotype was detected ten times or more. This beta chain turned up in a library designed for alpha chains; as an off-target read, its abundance says little. This chain links TRBV7-2 with TRBJ1-2; the D gene is possibly TRBD1 (5 bases). This CDR3 is 17 amino acids long. V was cut by 0 bases and J by 0 bases, with 14 bases left in between. The germline V gene encodes CDR1 SGHTA and CDR2 FQGNSA. Here the CDR3 DNA reads TGTGCCAGCAGCTTAGCGGTACAGGCTTTAGCTAACTATGGCTACACCTTC. It specifies CASSLAVQALANYGYTF.

This clonotype has at least ten counts. This beta chain represents an off-target read in a library built for alpha chains; its size is of limited meaning. The genes are TRBV7-2 and TRBJ2-5, with D possibly TRBD1 on 5 matching bases. V was pared by 0 bases and J by 3 bases, with 11 bases between. The CDR3 has 15 residues. CDR1 is SGHTA and CDR2 is FQGNSA in the germline V gene. In DNA, the CDR3 is TGTGCCAGCAGCTTAGCGTCAGGGATGGAAGAGACCCAGTACTTC. Amino acid sequence: CASSLASGMEETQYF.

The sample holds many counts of this clonotype. Being off target in a library aimed at alpha chains, this beta chain has a size of little meaning. The V and J genes are TRBV20-1 and TRBJ2-5; D remains ambiguous. CDR1 and CDR2 (germline): DFQATT, SNEGSKA (reference sequence). The V end was cut by 5 bases, the J end by 2 bases, with 3 bases between. This CDR3 region has 10 residues. The CDR3 spells CSAVQETQYF. The CDR3 DNA follows: TGCAGTGCTGTACAAGAGACCCAGTACTTC.

This clonotype was recorded at least ten times. For a library built for alpha chains, this beta chain is a stray read; little rests on its size. The chain combines TRBV7-8 with TRBJ1-1, with TRBD1 as a possible D gene (5 bases). The CDR3 is 13 amino acids. In germline, CDR1 is SGHVS, CDR2 FQNEAQ. V was pared by 7 bases and J by 2 bases, with 11 bases between. Here the CDR3 DNA reads TGTGCCAGCACCAATAGGGGTAACACTGAAGCTTTCTTT. Protein product: CASTNRGNTEAFF. The full variable domain, completed using reference TRBV7-8 and TRBJ1-1, is GAGVSQSPRYKVAKRGQDVALRCDPISGHVSLFWYQQALGQGPEFLTYFQNEAQLDKSGLPSDRFFAERPEGSVSTLKIQRTQQEDSAVYLCASTNRGNTEAFFGQGTRLTVV.

This clonotype was counted at least ten times. This beta chain was picked up by a library intended for alpha chains and is off target, so its count carries little meaning. The J gene is TRBJ2-3, the V gene TRBV11-2; 13 nucleotides align to TRBD2. Unmatched junction bases numbered 7, after V lost 4 bases and J lost 3 bases. CDR3 length: 17 amino acids. Germline loops: CDR1 SGHAT, CDR2 FQNNGV. This chain's CDR3 is CASSSLKGLAGTDTQYF. The CDR3 DNA reads TGTGCCAGCAGCTCTTTGAAGGGACTAGCGGGAACAGATACGCAGTATTTT.

This clonotype showed up many times. This beta chain is off target for a library built for alpha chains, so its abundance means little. The CDR3 nucleotides are TGTGCCAGCAGCTCGAGCGGGGGCTTCACCGGGGAGCTGTTTTTT. Protein product: CASSSSGGFTGELFF. The chain uses TRBV7-9 and TRBJ2-2; 8 bases are a match to TRBD2. In germline, CDR1 is SEHNR, CDR2 FQNEAQ (reference sequence). V gave up 4 bases and J gave up 4 bases; unmatched junction bases: 5. This CDR3 comprises 15 residues. The complete variable domain, with remaining parts taken from reference TRBV7-9 and TRBJ2-2, reads DTGVSQNPRHKITKRGQNVTFRCDPISEHNRLYWYRQTLGQGPEFLTYFQNEAQLEKSRLLSDRFSAERPKGSFSTLEIQRTEQGDSAMYLCASSSSGGFTGELFFGEGSRLTVL.

This clonotype was seen at least ten times. For a library built for alpha chains, this beta chain is a stray read; little rests on its size. V gene TRBV20-1 combines with J gene TRBJ1-6; D might be TRBD1 (6 bases). Germline CDR1 and CDR2: DFQATT and SNEGSKA (reference sequence). CDR3 size: 14 residues. V was pared by 1 base and J by 9 bases, with 13 bases between. The DNA for the CDR3 is TGCAGTGCTAGAGTGCGGGACATAAGTTCACCCCTCCACTTT. Its translation is CSARVRDISSPLHF.

This clonotype was observed at least ten times. As an off-target read in a library built for alpha chains, this beta chain has a frequency of little significance. This chain links TRBV20-1 with TRBJ1-2, with D tentatively TRBD1 (5 bases). V lost 3 bases, J lost 7 bases, and 15 bases lay in between. This CDR3 contains 13 residues. Germline V lookup: CDR1 DFQATT, CDR2 SNEGSKA (reference sequence). The CDR3 spells CSASLDNGLGYTF. The CDR3 nucleotides are TGCAGTGCTAGTTTGGACAACGGTCTTGGCTACACCTTC.

This clonotype was found many times. This beta chain represents an off-target read in a library built for alpha chains; its size is of limited meaning. The genes are TRBV24-1 and TRBJ1-6; 10 bases are a match to TRBD1. The CDR3 has 17 residues. V shed 5 bases and J 10 bases; nucleotides not matched to a gene: 13. Germline CDR1 and CDR2: KGHDR and SFDVKD. The CDR3 region is CATSAWSGQGSRSPLHF. The CDR3 bases are TGTGCCACCAGTGCCTGGTCGGGACAGGGGAGTCGCTCACCCCTCCACTTT.